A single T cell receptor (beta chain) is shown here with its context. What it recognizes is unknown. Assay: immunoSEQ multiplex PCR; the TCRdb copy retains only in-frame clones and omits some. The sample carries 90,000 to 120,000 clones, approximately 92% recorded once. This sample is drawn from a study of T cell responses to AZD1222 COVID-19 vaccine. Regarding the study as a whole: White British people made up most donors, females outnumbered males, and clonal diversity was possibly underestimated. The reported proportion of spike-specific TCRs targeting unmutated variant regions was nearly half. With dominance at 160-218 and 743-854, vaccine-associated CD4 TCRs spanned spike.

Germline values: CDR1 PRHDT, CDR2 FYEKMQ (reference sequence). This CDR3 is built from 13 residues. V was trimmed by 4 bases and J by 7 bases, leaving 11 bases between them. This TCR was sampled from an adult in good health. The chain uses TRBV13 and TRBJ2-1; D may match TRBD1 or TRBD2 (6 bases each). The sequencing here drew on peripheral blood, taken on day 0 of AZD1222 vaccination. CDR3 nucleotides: TGTGCCAGCAGCTCCAAAGGGGGGAATGAGCAGTTCTTC. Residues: CASSSKGGNEQFF. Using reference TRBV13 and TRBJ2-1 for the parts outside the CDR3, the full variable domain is AAGVIQSPRHLIKEKRETATLKCYPIPRHDTVYWYQQGPGQDPQFLISFYEKMQSDKGSIPDRFSAQQFSDYHSELNMSSLELGDSALYFCASSSKGGNEQFFGPGTRLTVL.